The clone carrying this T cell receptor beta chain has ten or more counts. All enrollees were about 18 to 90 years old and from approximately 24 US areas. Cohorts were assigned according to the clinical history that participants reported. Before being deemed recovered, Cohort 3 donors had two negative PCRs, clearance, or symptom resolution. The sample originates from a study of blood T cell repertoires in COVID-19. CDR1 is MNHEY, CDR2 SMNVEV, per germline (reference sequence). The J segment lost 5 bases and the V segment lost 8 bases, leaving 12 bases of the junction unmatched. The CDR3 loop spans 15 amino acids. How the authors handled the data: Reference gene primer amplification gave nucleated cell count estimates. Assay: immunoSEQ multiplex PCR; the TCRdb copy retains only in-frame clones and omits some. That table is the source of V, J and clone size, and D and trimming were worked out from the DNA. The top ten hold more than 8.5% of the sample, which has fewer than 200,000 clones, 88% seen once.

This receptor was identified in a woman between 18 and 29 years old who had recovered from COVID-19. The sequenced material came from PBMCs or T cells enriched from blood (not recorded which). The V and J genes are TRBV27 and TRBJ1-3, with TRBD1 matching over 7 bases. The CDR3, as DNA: TGTGCCAGCGGTCAGACAGGGAAATCTAGAAACACCATATATTTT. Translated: CASGQTGKSRNTIYF.